This T cell receptor beta chain was recovered during a study of regulatory T cells in long-lasting Graves disease. At the level of the study: Freshly diagnosed Graves' patients had used antithyroid drugs for under 3 months.

Described time point: newly diagnosed GD, antithyroid drugs for less than 3 months. PBMC-derived RNA was used for the TCR library. This clonotype occurred many times. Its antigen remains unidentified. Arm-PCR of CDR3 regions with iRepertoire HTBI primers generated TCR beta libraries. In TCRdb, the multiplex PCR reads were re-called with MiXCR into one record per CDR3 protein. The table shows roughly 420,000 distinct CDR3 sequences, with roughly 15% occurring only once. The CDR3 consists of 16 residues. The ends lost 2 bases at V and 4 bases at J; junction bases unmatched: 8. CDR1 and CDR2 from the germline V gene are MNHEY and SVGEGT. Overall study results and limits: Persistent disease was associated with favored TRBV28 usage and with favored use of TRBJ1-2 and TRBJ2-5. Accuracy could have been hurt by small sample size.

These data also featured in a second study, about T cells in Graves' hyperthyroidism and ophthalmopathy. From that paper: A set of HTBI primers served as the primers for a first-round RT-PCR of the TCR CDR3.

The receptor was isolated from a woman in her 30s with Graves disease. This sample comprised peripheral blood mononuclear cells (PBMCs), obtained at new diagnosis, from a patient treated with antithyroid drugs. The V and J genes are TRBV6-2 or TRBV6-3 and TRBJ1-5; the match to TRBD1 covers 7 bases. The CDR3 DNA is TGTGCCAGCAGTTACGCCACCAGGGGGGTAAATCAGCCCCAGCATTTT. Residues: CASSYATRGVNQPQHF.